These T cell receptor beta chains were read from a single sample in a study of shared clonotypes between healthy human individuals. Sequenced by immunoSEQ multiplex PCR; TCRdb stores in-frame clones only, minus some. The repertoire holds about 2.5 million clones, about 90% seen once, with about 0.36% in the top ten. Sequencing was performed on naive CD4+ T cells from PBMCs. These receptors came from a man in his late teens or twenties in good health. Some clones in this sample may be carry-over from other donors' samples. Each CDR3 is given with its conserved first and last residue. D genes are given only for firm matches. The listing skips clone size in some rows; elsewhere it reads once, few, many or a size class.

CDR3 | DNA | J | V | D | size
CASSLGGGGTEAFF | TGTGCCAGCAGCTTAGGGGGTGGAGGCACTGAAGCTTTCTTT | TRBJ1-1 | TRBV11-2 | - | -
CAWNQRISYNEQFF | TGTGCCTGGAACCAGAGGATTTCCTACAATGAGCAGTTCTTC | TRBJ2-1 | TRBV30 | - | -
CASSTRTGLASPYEQYF | TGTGCCAGTAGTACCCGGACAGGCCTAGCTTCCCCTTACGAGCAGTACTTC | TRBJ2-7 | TRBV19 | TRBD1 | -
CASSGTSRVGELFF | TGTGCCAGTAGCGGGACTAGCCGGGTCGGGGAGCTGTTTTTT | TRBJ2-2 | TRBV19 | TRBD2 | -
CASSPSAGGPYEQYF | TGTGCCAGCTCACCATCAGCAGGGGGTCCCTACGAGCAGTACTTC | TRBJ2-7 | TRBV18 | TRBD1 | -
CASTRRLAGGDEQFF | TGCGCCAGCACCCGGAGGCTAGCGGGAGGCGATGAGCAGTTCTTC | TRBJ2-1 | TRBV4-3 | TRBD2 | once
CASSLEAGKETQYF | TGTGCCAGCAGCTTGGAGGCAGGGAAAGAGACCCAGTACTTC | TRBJ2-5 | TRBV5-5 | - | -
CASSEAYEQFF | TGTGCCAGCAGTGAAGCTTATGAGCAGTTCTTC | TRBJ2-1 | TRBV2 | - | -
CASSVGYEQYF | TGTGCCAGCAGTGTGGGTTACGAGCAGTACTTC | TRBJ2-7 | TRBV2 | - | -
CASSFRPATNTVAFF | TGTGCCAGCAGTTTTCGCCCCGCGACAAATACGGTGGCTTTCTTT | TRBJ1-1 | TRBV6-5 | - | -
CASSGLAGERYNEQFF | TGTGCCAGCAGTGGACTAGCGGGAGAGCGGTACAATGAGCAGTTCTTC | TRBJ2-1 | TRBV28 | TRBD2 | -
CASSLLGGLQNEQFF | TGTGCCAGCAGCTTGCTGGGAGGGTTACAGAATGAGCAGTTCTTC | TRBJ2-1 | TRBV7-3 | TRBD2 | -
CASSPGGATGNEKLFF | TGTGCCAGCTCACCAGGCGGAGCAACAGGGAATGAAAAACTGTTTTTT | TRBJ1-4 | TRBV18 | - | -
CASSLEMGQPQHF | TGTGCCAGCAGCTTAGAGATGGGTCAGCCCCAGCATTTT | TRBJ1-5 | TRBV11-2 | - | -
CASSLGGTSGSYNEQFF | TGTGCCAGCAGCTTGGGGGGGACTAGCGGATCCTACAATGAGCAGTTCTTC | TRBJ2-1 | TRBV13 | TRBD2 | -
CASSDDFKQFF | TGTGCCAGCAGTGATGACTTCAAGCAGTTCTTC | TRBJ2-1 | TRBV2 | - | once
CASRTRQGPYEQYF | TGTGCCAGCCGGACCCGACAGGGCCCCTACGAGCAGTACTTC | TRBJ2-7 | TRBV6-5 | TRBD1 | -
CASSLLQGDTIYF | TGCGCCAGCAGCCTGTTGCAGGGGGACACCATATATTTT | TRBJ1-3 | TRBV5-1 | TRBD1 | -
CASRRPGQPLSEQYF | TGTGCCAGCAGACGCCCGGGACAGCCTTTATCCGAGCAGTACTTC | TRBJ2-7 | TRBV6-5 | TRBD1 | -
CASRKGAATQETQYF | TGTGCCAGCAGAAAGGGGGCAGCCACCCAAGAGACCCAGTACTTC | TRBJ2-5 | TRBV7-9 | TRBD1 | -
CASSEGGPYYGYTF | TGTGCCAGCAGTGAAGGGGGACCCTACTATGGCTACACCTTC | TRBJ1-2 | TRBV6-1 | - | -
CASSPAEAGQPQHF | TGTGCCAGCTCACCTGCAGAAGCGGGTCAGCCCCAGCATTTT | TRBJ1-5 | TRBV18 | - | -
CASSPPGASGRNEQFF | TGTGCCAGCAGCCCCCCCGGGGCTAGCGGGAGAAATGAGCAGTTCTTC | TRBJ2-1 | TRBV9 | TRBD2 | -
CASSLSGRADEQYF | TGTGCCAGTTCCCTTAGCGGGAGGGCCGACGAGCAGTACTTC | TRBJ2-7 | TRBV6-1 | TRBD2 | -
CASRKTGENQPQHF | TGTGCCAGTAGAAAGACAGGGGAAAATCAGCCCCAGCATTTT | TRBJ1-5 | TRBV19 | TRBD1 | -
CASSWMGQNNEQFF | TGCGCCAGCAGCTGGATGGGACAGAACAATGAGCAGTTCTTC | TRBJ2-1 | TRBV5-1 | TRBD1 | -
CASSPRQGAGGYTF | TGTGCCAGCAGCCCCAGACAGGGGGCGGGAGGCTACACCTTC | TRBJ1-2 | TRBV13 | TRBD1 | -
CASSLTSGLYNEQFF | TGTGCCAGCAGTTTGACTAGCGGGCTTTACAATGAGCAGTTCTTC | TRBJ2-1 | TRBV28 | TRBD2 | -
CASSETRQGAVGELFF | TGTGCCAGCAGTGAAACCCGACAGGGGGCTGTCGGGGAGCTGTTTTTT | TRBJ2-2 | TRBV2 | TRBD1 | once
CASSQDYVSSGGGETQYF | TGTGCCAGCAGCCAAGATTACGTGTCTAGCGGGGGTGGAGAGACCCAGTACTTC | TRBJ2-5 | TRBV4-2 | TRBD2 | -
CASSPDGFEAFF | TGTGCCAGCAGCCCAGACGGGTTTGAAGCTTTCTTT | TRBJ1-1 | TRBV7-8 | - | -
CASSSGAGQPNTEAFF | TGTGCCAGCAGCTCGGGTGCGGGACAGCCGAACACTGAAGCTTTCTTT | TRBJ1-1 | TRBV5-4 | TRBD1 | -
CASSLGGQGDGYTF | TGTGCCAGCAGTTTGGGCGGGCAGGGGGATGGCTACACCTTC | TRBJ1-2 | TRBV28 | TRBD1 | -
CASGTSRSTDTQYF | TGTGCCAGCGGTACATCAAGGTCCACAGATACGCAGTATTTT | TRBJ2-3 | TRBV25-1 | - | once
CASSSGEGQPQHF | TGTGCCAGCAGCTCAGGGGAAGGGCAGCCCCAGCATTTT | TRBJ1-5 | TRBV5-8 | - | -
CSVGLAGGGGDTQYF | TGCAGCGTGGGACTAGCGGGAGGGGGTGGAGATACGCAGTATTTT | TRBJ2-3 | TRBV29-1 | TRBD2 | -
CASSPAVGGNTIYF | TGTGCCAGCAGTCCGGCCGTTGGTGGAAACACCATATATTTT | TRBJ1-3 | TRBV6-5 | - | -
CASSPLPNTGELFF | TGTGCCAGCTCACCACTACCGAACACCGGGGAGCTGTTTTTT | TRBJ2-2 | TRBV18 | - | -
CASSAHSPVAGANVLTF | TGTGCCAGCAGTGCCCATTCTCCGGTCGCCGGGGCCAACGTCCTGACTTTC | TRBJ2-6 | TRBV27 | - | -
CASSLALEKKETQYF | TGTGCCAGCAGCTTAGCGCTAGAGAAAAAAGAGACCCAGTACTTC | TRBJ2-5 | TRBV7-9 | - | -
CASSLRAGVSTDTQYF | TGTGCCAGCAGCCTCCGAGCGGGAGTTAGCACAGATACGCAGTATTTT | TRBJ2-3 | TRBV5-4 | TRBD2 | -
CASSPIAGEGTGELFF | TGTGCCAGCTCACCAATCGCCGGAGAGGGGACCGGGGAGCTGTTTTTT | TRBJ2-2 | TRBV18 | - | -
CASRQTGTGGSDTQYF | TGTGCCAGCAGGCAAACAGGGACAGGGGGCTCGGATACGCAGTATTTT | TRBJ2-3 | TRBV28 | TRBD1 | -
CASSSTGRREKLFF | TGTGCCAGCAGTTCGACGGGCCGAAGGGAAAAACTGTTTTTT | TRBJ1-4 | TRBV27 | - | -
CASSIRAGRGNEQFF | TGTGCCAGCAGCATCCGAGCGGGGCGTGGCAATGAGCAGTTCTTC | TRBJ2-1 | TRBV27 | TRBD2 | -
CAWSVAGSGPYEQYF | TGTGCCTGGAGTGTAGCGGGTTCGGGCCCATACGAGCAGTACTTC | TRBJ2-7 | TRBV30 | - | -
CASIPWGDLAREQYF | TGTGCCAGCATCCCTTGGGGGGACCTCGCTCGGGAGCAGTACTTC | TRBJ2-7 | TRBV28 | - | -
CASSERDRGQKLFF | TGTGCCAGCAGTGAAAGGGACAGGGGCCAGAAACTGTTTTTT | TRBJ1-4 | TRBV25-1 | TRBD1 | -
CASSLPDRVPPRETQYF | TGTGCCAGCAGTTTACCCGACAGGGTGCCACCAAGGGAGACCCAGTACTTC | TRBJ2-5 | TRBV27 | TRBD1 | -
CASSYETGRSNEQFF | TGTGCCAGCAGTTACGAGACAGGGCGGTCCAATGAGCAGTTCTTC | TRBJ2-1 | TRBV6-5 | TRBD1 | -
CASSVSSGKYNEQFF | TGTGCCAGCAGCGTCTCTAGCGGGAAGTACAATGAGCAGTTCTTC | TRBJ2-1 | TRBV9 | TRBD2 | -
CASSAGGGGYTF | TGTGCCAGCAGCGCAGGGGGAGGTGGCTACACCTTC | TRBJ1-2 | TRBV9 | TRBD1 | few
CAISDTIRTTDEQFF | TGTGCCATCAGCGATACTATCCGGACTACGGATGAGCAGTTCTTC | TRBJ2-1 | TRBV10-3 | - | -
CASSFSPIGGENIQYF | TGCGCCAGCAGCTTTTCCCCCATCGGGGGAGAAAACATTCAGTACTTC | TRBJ2-4 | TRBV5-1 | - | -